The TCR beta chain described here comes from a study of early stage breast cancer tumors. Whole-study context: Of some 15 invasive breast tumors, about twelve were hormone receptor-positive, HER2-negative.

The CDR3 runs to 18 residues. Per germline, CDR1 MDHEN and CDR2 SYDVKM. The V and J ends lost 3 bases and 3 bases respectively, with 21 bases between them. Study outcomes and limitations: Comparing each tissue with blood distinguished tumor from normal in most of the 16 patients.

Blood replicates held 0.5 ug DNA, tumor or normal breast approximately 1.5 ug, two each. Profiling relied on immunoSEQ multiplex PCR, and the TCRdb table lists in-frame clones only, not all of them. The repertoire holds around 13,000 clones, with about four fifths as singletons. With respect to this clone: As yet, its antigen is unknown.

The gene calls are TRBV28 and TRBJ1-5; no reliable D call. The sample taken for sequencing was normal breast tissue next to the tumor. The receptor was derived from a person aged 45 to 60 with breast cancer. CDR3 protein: CASSFDKRTRTANQPQHF. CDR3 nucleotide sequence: TGTGCCAGCAGTTTTGATAAAAGGACTAGGACGGCCAATCAGCCCCAGCATTTT.